This entry describes one TCR beta chain. These data come from a study of shared clonotypes between healthy human individuals. On the study more broadly: Ranging from 18 to 49 in age, donors were two women and three men. Each donor's CD4 naive and CD4 memory cells filled three plates apiece, CD8 naive two, and CD8 memory one.

Data came from immunoSEQ multiplex PCR; TCRdb stores just in-frame clones and leaves some out. This table has 950,000 to 1,300,000 clones, about 75% appearing once. The CDR3 has 15 residues. CDR1 MGHDK and CDR2 SYGVNS come from the germline V gene. The V and J ends lost 6 bases and 5 bases, in that order; junction bases with no gene match: 10. Nashville, Tennessee was home to all donors, each a Caucasian adult. CD4+ cells underwent separation, giving CD45RA+ naive and CD45RA-negative memory subsets. Sequencing used memory CD4+ T cells sorted from blood. Subset described: CD45RA-negative fraction. This TCR derives from a man aged 18 to 29 in good health. V gene TRBV25-1 combines with J gene TRBJ2-5, with 9 nucleotides matching TRBD1. The DNA for the CDR3 is TGTGCCAGCAGGGCGGACAGGGGAAGTAAGGAGACCCAGTACTTC. Protein sequence: CASRADRGSKETQYF.